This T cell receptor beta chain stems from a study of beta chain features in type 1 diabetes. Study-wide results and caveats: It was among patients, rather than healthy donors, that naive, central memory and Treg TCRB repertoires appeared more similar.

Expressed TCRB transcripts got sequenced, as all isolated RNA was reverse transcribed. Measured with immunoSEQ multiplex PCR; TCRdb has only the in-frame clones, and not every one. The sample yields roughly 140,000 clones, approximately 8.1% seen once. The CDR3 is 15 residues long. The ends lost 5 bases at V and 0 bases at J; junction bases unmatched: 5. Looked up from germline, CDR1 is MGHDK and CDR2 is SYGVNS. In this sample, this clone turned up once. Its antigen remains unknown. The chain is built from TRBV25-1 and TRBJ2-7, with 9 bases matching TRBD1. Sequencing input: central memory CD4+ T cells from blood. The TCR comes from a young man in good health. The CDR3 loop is CASSPPGQGSYEQYF. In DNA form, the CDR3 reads TGTGCCAGCAGTCCTCCGGGACAGGGCTCCTACGAGCAGTACTTC.